A selection of T cell receptor beta chains follows, all from one sample in a study of regulatory T cells in long-lasting Graves disease. From the multiplex PCR reads, TCRdb called clonotypes with MiXCR, one entry per CDR3 protein. The sample contains about 530,000 distinct CDR3 sequences, about 16% of which appear only once. These same records also appear under a second study, on T cells in Graves' hyperthyroidism and ophthalmopathy.

Specimen: peripheral blood mononuclear cells (PBMCs), collected at new diagnosis, from a patient treated with antithyroid drugs. These receptor sequences come from a woman aged 35 to 59 with Graves disease. The CDR3 runs from the conserved cysteine through the conserved F or W. The D gene is left open where the match is weak. A clone size is listed for some rows: how often the clone was seen (once, few, many), or a class if it is expanded.

abundance	d_gene	v_gene	j_gene	CDR3aa	CDR3nt
many	.	TRBV12-3/TRBV12-4	TRBJ2-5	CASSLAARETQYF	TGTGCCAGCAGTTTAGCCGCTAGAGAGACCCAGTACTTC
many	.	TRBV10-1	TRBJ1-6	CASSDFQGRSPLHF	TGCGCCAGCAGTGACTTCCAGGGACGTTCACCCCTCCACTTT
.	TRBD2	TRBV12-5	TRBJ2-1	CASGNLAGYNEQFF	TGTGCTAGTGGGAACCTAGCGGGGTACAATGAGCAGTTCTTC
.	.	TRBV4-1	TRBJ2-1	CASSQDGADCNEQFF	TGCGCCAGCAGCCAAGATGGGGCAGATTGCAATGAGCAGTTCTTC
many	TRBD1	TRBV2	TRBJ1-1	CASRTGGRDTEAFF	TGTGCCAGCAGGACAGGGGGTAGGGACACTGAAGCTTTCTTT
many	.	TRBV18	TRBJ2-3	CASSPGQRDTQYF	TGTGCCAGCTCACCTGGACAGCGAGATACGCAGTATTTT
few	TRBD2	TRBV4-1	TRBJ2-1	CASSRLAGGVGQFF	TGCGCCAGCAGCCGACTAGCGGGGGGGGTTGGGCAGTTCTTC
many	TRBD1	TRBV9	TRBJ2-5	CASSAGQGGETQYF	TGTGCCAGCAGCGCCGGACAGGGAGGAGAGACCCAGTACTTC
.	.	TRBV2	TRBJ1-3	CASSERVVVPPGNTIYF	TGTGCCAGCAGCGAAAGGGTAGTGGTACCCCCTGGAAACACCATATATTTT
.	.	TRBV10-2	TRBJ1-2	CASSAQGGGYGYTF	TGCGCCAGCAGCGCCCAGGGTGGAGGGTATGGCTACACCTTC
many	.	TRBV28	TRBJ2-2	CASRPIQGIAANTGELFF	TGTGCCAGCAGACCCATACAGGGAATTGCCGCGAACACCGGGGAGCTGTTTTTT
few	.	TRBV30	TRBJ2-2	CAWTLGSWGGELFF	TGTGCCTGGACCCTTGGGTCCTGGGGCGGGGAGCTGTTTTTT
many	.	TRBV5-1	TRBJ1-1	CASSPGANEAFF	TGTGCCAGCAGCCCAGGGGCGAATGAAGCTTTCTTT
many	.	TRBV30	TRBJ1-1	CAWSFGGANTEAFF	TGTGCCTGGAGTTTTGGGGGGGCAAACACTGAAGCTTTCTTT
many	.	TRBV12-3/TRBV12-4	TRBJ2-7	CASSFWGRSYEQYF	TGTGCCAGCAGTTTTTGGGGGAGGTCCTACGAGCAGTACTTC
.	TRBD1	TRBV20-1	TRBJ2-3	CSARDLSQGVPDTQYF	TGCAGTGCTAGAGATTTATCCCAGGGGGTCCCAGATACGCAGTATTTT
.	TRBD1	TRBV12-3/TRBV12-4	TRBJ1-5	CASTGTGGQPQHF	TGTGCCAGCACCGGGACAGGTGGCCAGCCCCAGCATTTT
many	TRBD1	TRBV11-3	TRBJ1-1	CASSPRDRGRSDTEAFF	TGTGCCAGCAGCCCCCGTGACAGGGGGAGATCGGACACTGAAGCTTTCTTT
.	TRBD1	TRBV19	TRBJ2-2	CASSFDRVIGELFF	TGTGCCAGTAGCTTCGACAGGGTAATCGGGGAGCTGTTTTTT
.	.	TRBV7-2	TRBJ1-5	CASSPWPGATQPQHF	TGTGCCAGCAGCCCCTGGCCTGGGGCTACTCAGCCCCAGCATTTT
many	.	TRBV29-1	TRBJ1-4	CSVGRTWGEKLFF	TGCAGCGTTGGTCGGACCTGGGGTGAAAAACTGTTTTTT
many	.	TRBV20-1	TRBJ2-1	CSARPRMGGGYNEQFF	TGCAGTGCTAGGCCCCGGATGGGAGGAGGATACAATGAGCAGTTCTTC
many	.	TRBV3-1	TRBJ2-3	CASTPGGGSSTDTQYF	TGTGCCAGCACCCCCGGCGGGGGCAGTAGTACAGATACGCAGTATTTT
few	TRBD1	TRBV19	TRBJ1-5	CASSTGQGRRILYSNQPQHF	TGTGCCAGTAGTACCGGACAGGGGCGACGGATCCTATATAGCAATCAGCCCCAGCATTTT
many	.	TRBV5-1	TRBJ2-3	CATKGEADTQYF	TGCGCCACCAAGGGCGAGGCAGATACGCAGTATTTT
.	.	TRBV7-9	TRBJ2-5	CASSPRTGREETQYF	TGTGCCAGCAGCCCCAGGACAGGGCGGGAGGAGACCCAGTACTTC
few	.	TRBV12-3/TRBV12-4	TRBJ2-4	CASSLAGGVSGIQYF	TGTGCCAGCAGTTTAGCAGGGGGTGTGAGCGGGATTCAGTACTTC
many	.	TRBV20-1	TRBJ2-7	CSARVLATGLPEQYF	TGCAGTGCTAGAGTCCTGGCCACAGGACTCCCCGAGCAGTACTTC
.	TRBD1	TRBV4-1	TRBJ1-5	CASSQVGRGRNQPQHF	TGCGCCAGCAGCCAAGTCGGCAGGGGGCGGAATCAGCCCCAGCATTTT
few	.	TRBV6-1	TRBJ2-7	CASSHTGPYEQYF	TGTGCCAGCAGCCACACAGGACCCTACGAGCAGTACTTC